The rows below give T cell receptor beta chains drawn from one sample of a study of cytomegalovirus exposure and HLA in healthy donors. TCRdb keeps only in-frame clones here, not all; method: immunoSEQ multiplex PCR. The sample includes some 120,000 clones, over 60% of them seen just once. Sequencing was performed on PBMCs. All receptors derive from a woman aged 18-29 years in good health and CMV-seropositive. The CDR3 runs from the conserved cysteine through the conserved F or W. D genes are given only for firm matches. Only some rows state a clone size, as once, few, many or a class for expanded clones.

size: few; J: TRBJ1-5; V: TRBV6-1; D: .; CDR3: CASSEARHDQPQHF; DNA: TGTGCCAGCAGTGAAGCGCGGCACGATCAGCCCCAGCATTTT
size: .; J: TRBJ2-1; V: TRBV7-6; D: TRBD2; CDR3: CASSAEGSGRNEQFF; DNA: TGTGCCAGCAGCGCAGAGGGTAGCGGGAGGAATGAGCAGTTCTTC
size: .; J: TRBJ2-2; V: TRBV4-1; D: .; CDR3: CASSPRGGELFF; DNA: TGCGCCAGCAGCCCCCGGGGCGGGGAGCTGTTTTTT
size: .; J: TRBJ2-7; V: TRBV2; D: TRBD2; CDR3: CASSEQLAGVGYEQYF; DNA: TGTGCCAGCAGTGAACAGCTAGCGGGAGTAGGGTACGAGCAGTACTTC
size: .; J: TRBJ2-7; V: TRBV18; D: TRBD2; CDR3: CASSPTTIAGGWYEQYF; DNA: TGTGCCAGCTCACCAACCACGATAGCGGGGGGATGGTACGAGCAGTACTTC
size: few; J: TRBJ1-2; V: TRBV30; D: .; CDR3: CAWSADGYTF; DNA: TGTGCCTGGAGTGCAGATGGCTACACCTTC
size: once; J: TRBJ2-1; V: TRBV18; D: TRBD2; CDR3: CASSPPGLANSNEQFF; DNA: TGTGCCAGCTCACCACCGGGACTAGCTAATTCAAATGAGCAGTTCTTC
size: .; J: TRBJ1-1; V: TRBV7-3; D: TRBD1; CDR3: CASSYDRVGTEAFF; DNA: TGTGCCAGCAGCTACGACAGGGTAGGGACTGAAGCTTTCTTT
size: few; J: TRBJ1-1; V: TRBV19; D: TRBD1; CDR3: CASSKGARTEAFF; DNA: TGTGCCAGTAGTAAGGGGGCGCGGACTGAAGCTTTCTTT
size: once; J: TRBJ2-7; V: TRBV7-6; D: TRBD2; CDR3: CASSLEGGRAGEQYF; DNA: TGTGCCAGCAGCTTAGAGGGCGGGAGGGCCGGTGAGCAGTACTTC
size: .; J: TRBJ2-2; V: TRBV30; D: .; CDR3: CAWSATKAGELFF; DNA: TGTGCCTGGAGTGCGACAAAAGCCGGGGAGCTGTTTTTT
size: .; J: TRBJ1-5; V: TRBV2; D: .; CDR3: CASSEWRVEPQHF; DNA: TGTGCCAGCAGTGAATGGCGGGTGGAGCCCCAGCATTTT
size: .; J: TRBJ2-5; V: TRBV7-9; D: .; CDR3: CASSLMGLEETQYF; DNA: TGTGCCAGCAGCCTAATGGGACTTGAAGAGACCCAGTACTTC
size: .; J: TRBJ1-1; V: TRBV5-1; D: TRBD1; CDR3: CASGGTGGRLNTEAFF; DNA: TGCGCCAGCGGAGGGACAGGGGGCCGTTTGAACACTGAAGCTTTCTTT
size: .; J: TRBJ2-5; V: TRBV28; D: TRBD2; CDR3: CASSLYIRGREETQYF; DNA: TGTGCCAGCAGTTTATATATTCGCGGGAGGGAGGAGACCCAGTACTTC
size: .; J: TRBJ1-5; V: TRBV4-1; D: .; CDR3: CASSPGRLQHGQHF; DNA: TGCGCCAGCAGCCCCGGGAGGTTGCAGCATGGCCAGCATTTT
size: .; J: TRBJ1-1; V: TRBV25-1; D: .; CDR3: CASSPHRENTEAFF; DNA: TGTGCCAGCAGTCCCCATCGCGAGAACACTGAAGCTTTCTTT
size: .; J: TRBJ2-1; V: TRBV5-1; D: TRBD1; CDR3: CASSPGTGGNEQFF; DNA: TGCGCCAGCAGTCCCGGGACAGGGGGTAATGAGCAGTTCTTC
size: .; J: TRBJ2-1; V: TRBV5-1; D: .; CDR3: CASSLAGVDEQFF; DNA: TGCGCCAGCAGCTTGGCGGGGGTAGATGAGCAGTTCTTC
size: .; J: TRBJ1-1; V: TRBV6-5; D: .; CDR3: CASTSRIPSEEAFF; DNA: TGTGCCAGCACCTCTAGAATCCCGAGTGAAGAAGCTTTCTTT
size: .; J: TRBJ2-4; V: TRBV7-9; D: .; CDR3: CASSLGPLRVWSKNIQYF; DNA: TGTGCCAGCAGCTTAGGACCCTTGCGGGTCTGGTCCAAAAACATTCAGTACTTC
size: .; J: TRBJ2-2; V: TRBV4-1; D: TRBD2; CDR3: CASSLYTTGTSGMGGELFF; DNA: TGCGCCAGCAGCCTATACACTACCGGGACTAGCGGGATGGGCGGGGAGCTGTTTTTT
size: .; J: TRBJ1-5; V: TRBV5-6; D: .; CDR3: CASSTGEVNQPQNF; DNA: TGTGCCAGCAGCACGGGGGAGGTAAATCAGCCCCAGAATTTT